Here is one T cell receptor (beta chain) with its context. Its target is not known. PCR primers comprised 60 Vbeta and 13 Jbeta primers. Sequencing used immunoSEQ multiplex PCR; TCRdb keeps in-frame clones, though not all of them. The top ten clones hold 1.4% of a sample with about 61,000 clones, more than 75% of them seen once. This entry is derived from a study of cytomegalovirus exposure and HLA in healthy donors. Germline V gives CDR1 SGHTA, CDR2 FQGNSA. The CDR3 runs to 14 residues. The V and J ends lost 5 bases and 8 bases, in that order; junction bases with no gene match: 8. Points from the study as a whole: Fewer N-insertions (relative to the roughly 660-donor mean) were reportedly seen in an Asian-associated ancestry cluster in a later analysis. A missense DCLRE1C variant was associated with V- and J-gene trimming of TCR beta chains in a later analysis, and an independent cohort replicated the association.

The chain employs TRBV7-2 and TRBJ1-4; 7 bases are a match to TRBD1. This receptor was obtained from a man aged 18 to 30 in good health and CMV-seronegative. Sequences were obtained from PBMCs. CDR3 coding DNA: TGTGCCAGCAGCCAACAGGGGAGTAGGGAAAAACTGTTTTTT. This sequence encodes CASSQQGSREKLFF.